This is a list of T cell receptor beta chains from one sample in a study of vaccination effects on CD4 cells after COVID-19. For these receptors, no antigen is known. Clones were sequenced by immunoSEQ multiplex PCR, and TCRdb holds only the in-frame ones, with some missing. The table includes over 25,000 clones, nearly 80% detected once. Sequencing used CD4+ T cells from PBMCs cultured with SARS-CoV-2 spike peptides, obtained after COVID-19 vaccination. The receptor set was obtained from a human donor who received a COVID-19 vaccine. Some clones in this sample may be carry-over from other donors' samples. The CDR3 runs from the conserved cysteine through the conserved F or W. Fields, in order: V gene, clone size, J gene, D gene, CDR3 DNA, CDR3 protein. D genes are given only for firm matches. Not all rows give a size; the values are once, few, many and, for expanded clones, a class.

>TRBV19|.|TRBJ2-3|.
TGTGCCAGTACTCATCTGGCAGGGGTCCCCCCAGATACGCAGTATTTT
CASTHLAGVPPDTQYF
>TRBV7-9|.|TRBJ1-2|.
TGTGCCAGCAGCACCGACAGCTATAACTATGGCTACACCTTC
CASSTDSYNYGYTF
>TRBV12-3/TRBV12-4|.|TRBJ1-2|.
TGTGCCAGCACTGAGAATGGGGATGGCTACACCTTC
CASTENGDGYTF
>TRBV28|.|TRBJ1-5|.
TGTGCCAGCAGTTTGCCAGGACATCAGCCCCAGCATTTT
CASSLPGHQPQHF
>TRBV28|.|TRBJ2-3|TRBD2
TGTGCCAGCAGAAACAGCGGGGGGCGCACAGATACGCAGTATTTT
CASRNSGGRTDTQYF
>TRBV28|.|TRBJ1-2|.
TGTGCCAGCAAAACGGGCAGCTATGGCTACACCTTC
CASKTGSYGYTF
>TRBV18|.|TRBJ2-5|.
TGTGCCAGCTCAAGCACTAGGCACACAAACCAAGAGACCCAGTACTTC
CASSSTRHTNQETQYF
>TRBV20-1|.|TRBJ2-5|.
TGCAGTGCTAGTGGGGACTCAGAGACCCAGTACTTC
CSASGDSETQYF
>TRBV19|.|TRBJ2-1|.
TGTGCCAGTAGCTCAACCATCGAAGGTGAGCAGTTCTTC
CASSSTIEGEQFF
>TRBV6-2/TRBV6-3|.|TRBJ2-1|.
TGTGCCAGCAGTTACGAGGGGCACTCCTACAATGAGCAGTTCTTC
CASSYEGHSYNEQFF
>TRBV6-1|.|TRBJ1-6|TRBD1
TGTGCCAGCACTACAGGGGCTCACTATAATTCACCCCTCCACTTT
CASTTGAHYNSPLHF
>TRBV5-6|.|TRBJ1-3|.
TGTGCCAGCAGCGCCGGATTGCAGGGGTTATCCTCTGGAAACACCATATATTTT
CASSAGLQGLSSGNTIYF
>TRBV4-3|.|TRBJ2-2|TRBD2
TGCGCCAGCAGCCAACAATCTGGACTAGCGGGGGGCACCGGGGAGCTGTTTTTT
CASSQQSGLAGGTGELFF
>TRBV6-2/TRBV6-3|.|TRBJ1-5|.
TGTGCCAGCAGTTACTTGAGTCAGGGCAATCAGCCCCAGCATTTT
CASSYLSQGNQPQHF
>TRBV24-1|.|TRBJ2-5|TRBD1
TGTGCCACCAGTGATTCCACGACAGGGGTGGAGACCCAGTACTTC
CATSDSTTGVETQYF
>TRBV4-2|.|TRBJ2-1|TRBD2
TGTGCCAGCAGCCAGGGAGTAGCGGGAGGGTCGGTCGATGAGCAGTTCTTC
CASSQGVAGGSVDEQFF
>TRBV28|.|TRBJ1-6|.
TGTGCCAGCAACTCCGGGACACCTAATTCACCCCTCCACTTT
CASNSGTPNSPLHF
>TRBV19|.|TRBJ2-1|.
TGTGCCAGTAGTAACCAGGGGAAAGATGAGCAGTTCTTC
CASSNQGKDEQFF
>TRBV19|.|TRBJ1-2|.
TGTGCCAGTAGTATCCGGGCCGGTATAGAGGGCTACACCTTC
CASSIRAGIEGYTF
>TRBV9|.|TRBJ1-6|TRBD1
TGTGCCAGCAGCCTAGCCGGGACAGGGGGCTATAATTCACCCCTCCACTTT
CASSLAGTGGYNSPLHF
>TRBV10-1|once|TRBJ2-1|TRBD1
TGCGCCAGCAGCCGGACAGGGTTAGATGAGCAGTTCTTC
CASSRTGLDEQFF
>TRBV6-5|.|TRBJ2-2|.
TGTGCCAGCGGGCTAGCTTCCGGGGAGCTGTTTTTT
CASGLASGELFF
>TRBV30|.|TRBJ1-5|.
TGTGCCTGGGGGGGGAGTAGCAATCAGCCCCAGCATTTT
CAWGGSSNQPQHF
>TRBV6-5|.|TRBJ2-2|.
TGTGCCAGCAGTTACTCCCCAGTGCGGGGGGAGCTGTTTTTT
CASSYSPVRGELFF
>TRBV9|.|TRBJ2-1|.
TGTGCCAGCAGCGTAGCGTCACATAATGAGCAGTTCTTC
CASSVASHNEQFF
>TRBV5-1|medium-sized|TRBJ1-2|TRBD1
TGCGCCAGCACCCCCGGGACAGGGAACTATGGCTACACCTTC
CASTPGTGNYGYTF
>TRBV6-1|.|TRBJ1-2|TRBD1
TGTGCCAGCAGTGGGGACAGGGGGACCAACATCTATGGCTACACCTTC
CASSGDRGTNIYGYTF
>TRBV7-2|.|TRBJ2-5|TRBD1
TGTGCCAGCAGCTTAGGAGGGACAGGGATTGGGAAGACCCAGTACTTC
CASSLGGTGIGKTQYF
>TRBV1|.|TRBJ1-4|.
TGCACCAGCAGCCATGAAGTTGAAAAACTGTTTTTT
CTSSHEVEKLFF
>TRBV10-1|.|TRBJ2-2|TRBD1
TGCGCCAGCAGGACAGGGGACACCGGGGAGCTGTTTTTT
CASRTGDTGELFF
>TRBV19|.|TRBJ2-2|.
TGTGCCAGTAGGCTTGACTGGAACACCGGGGAGCTGTTTTTT
CASRLDWNTGELFF
>TRBV29-1|.|TRBJ2-5|TRBD2
TGCAGCGTGACCGGGACTAGCGGGGGGGCGAAGACCCAGTACTTC
CSVTGTSGGAKTQYF
>TRBV5-1|few|TRBJ1-6|.
TGCGCCAGCAGCTTGGACAGATATAATTCACCCCTCCACTTT
CASSLDRYNSPLHF
>TRBV19|.|TRBJ1-1|.
TGTGCCAGTAGTATGTACGGCAGCTTGGGGGCTTTCTTT
CASSMYGSLGAFF
>TRBV19|.|TRBJ1-4|.
TGTGCCAGTAGTAAAACCATCCCTGAAAAACTGTTTTTT
CASSKTIPEKLFF
>TRBV29-1|.|TRBJ2-2|.
TGCAGCGTCCAGGGTGCCGGGGCCGGGGAGCTGTTTTTT
CSVQGAGAGELFF
>TRBV5-8|.|TRBJ2-3|.
TGTGCCAGCCCTTCCATCGGGGACACAGATACGCAGTATTTT
CASPSIGDTDTQYF
>TRBV6-2/TRBV6-3|.|TRBJ2-5|TRBD1
TGTGCCAGCAGTTACGGATCAGGGGGAGTGCAAGAGACCCAGTACTTC
CASSYGSGGVQETQYF
>TRBV12-3/TRBV12-4|.|TRBJ1-2|.
TGTGCCAGCAGCCTCAGGGCCGGCTATGGCTACACCTTC
CASSLRAGYGYTF
>TRBV20-1|.|TRBJ2-1|.
TGCAGTGCGACGGCGGGGGCTGAGCAGTTCTTC
CSATAGAEQFF
>TRBV18|.|TRBJ1-3|.
TGTGCCAGCTCACCCGGAAGCTGGCGCGGAAGCTCTGGAAACACCATATATTTT
CASSPGSWRGSSGNTIYF
>TRBV29-1|.|TRBJ1-1|.
TGCAGCGTTGAAAAAGGATGGGGGACTGAAGCTTTCTTT
CSVEKGWGTEAFF
>TRBV2|.|TRBJ1-2|.
TGTGCCAGCAGGGTCATTGACCGCTATGGCTACACCTTC
CASRVIDRYGYTF
>TRBV5-1|.|TRBJ2-2|TRBD2
TGCGCCAGCAGCTTCCCGGCTAGCGGGGGGGCTGGGACCGGGGAGCTGTTTTTT
CASSFPASGGAGTGELFF